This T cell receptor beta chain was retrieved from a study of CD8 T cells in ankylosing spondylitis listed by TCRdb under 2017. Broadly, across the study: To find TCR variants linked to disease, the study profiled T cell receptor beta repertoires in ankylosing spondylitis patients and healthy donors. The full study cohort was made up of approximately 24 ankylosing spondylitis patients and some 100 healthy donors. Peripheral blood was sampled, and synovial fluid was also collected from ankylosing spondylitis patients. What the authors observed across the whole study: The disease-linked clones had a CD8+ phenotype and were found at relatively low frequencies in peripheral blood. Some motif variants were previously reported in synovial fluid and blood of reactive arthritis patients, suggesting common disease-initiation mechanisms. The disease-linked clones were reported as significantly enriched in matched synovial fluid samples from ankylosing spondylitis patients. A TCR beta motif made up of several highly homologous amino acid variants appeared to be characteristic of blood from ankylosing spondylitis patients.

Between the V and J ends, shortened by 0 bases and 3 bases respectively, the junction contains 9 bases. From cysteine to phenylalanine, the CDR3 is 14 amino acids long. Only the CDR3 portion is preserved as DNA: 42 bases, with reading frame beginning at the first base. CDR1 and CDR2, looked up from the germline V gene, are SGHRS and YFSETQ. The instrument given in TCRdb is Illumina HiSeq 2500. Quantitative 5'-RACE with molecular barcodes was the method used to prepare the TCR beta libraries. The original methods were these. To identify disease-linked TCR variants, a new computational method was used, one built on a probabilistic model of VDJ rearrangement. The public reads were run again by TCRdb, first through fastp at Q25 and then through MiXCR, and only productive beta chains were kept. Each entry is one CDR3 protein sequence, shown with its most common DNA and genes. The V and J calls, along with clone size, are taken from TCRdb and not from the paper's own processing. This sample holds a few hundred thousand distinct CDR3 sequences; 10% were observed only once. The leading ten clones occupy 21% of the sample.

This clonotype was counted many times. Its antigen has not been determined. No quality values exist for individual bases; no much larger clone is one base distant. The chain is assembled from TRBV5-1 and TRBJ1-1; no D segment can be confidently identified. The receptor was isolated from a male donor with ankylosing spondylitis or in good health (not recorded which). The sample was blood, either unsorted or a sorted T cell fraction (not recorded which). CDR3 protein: CASSLAMLDTEAFF. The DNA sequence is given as TGCGCCAGCAGCTTGGCCATGCTTGACACTGAAGCTTTCTTT.